Listed here are 22 T cell receptor beta chains from one sample, sequenced in a study of shared clonotypes between healthy human individuals. Some clones are missing from TCRdb's copy, which holds only in-frame ones; the method was immunoSEQ multiplex PCR. This sample yields 2.3 million or so clones, of which over 85% are seen a single time; around 0.4% belongs to the top ten. Sequences were obtained from naive CD4+ T cells from PBMCs. Subset denoted: CD45RA+ positively selected. The receptor set was obtained from a man between 18 and 29 years old in good health. Some clones in this sample may be carry-over from other donors' samples.

The chain employs TRBV19 and TRBJ2-5; 11 bases are shared with TRBD2. This CDR3 has 14 residues. Germline values: CDR1 LNHDA, CDR2 SQIVND (reference sequence). The V and J ends lost 8 bases and 1 base, in that order; junction bases with no gene match: 3. CDR3 sequence (DNA): TGTGCCAGTCGGGGACTAGCGGCCCAAGAGACCCAGTACTTC. Translating it yields CASRGLAAQETQYF.

The CDR3 region is CASGGALRTDTQYF. The CDR3 region has the DNA TGTGCCAGCGGGGGGGCGCTGAGAACAGATACGCAGTATTTT. The V and J genes are TRBV7-6 and TRBJ2-3, with D perhaps matching TRBD2 (7 bases). V lost 8 bases and J lost 3, with 15 bases in between. From germline, CDR1 is SGHVS and CDR2 FNYEAQ. The CDR3 extends over 14 amino acids.

Here the CDR3 reads CAAIRGSNTGELFF. The CDR3 DNA reads as TGTGCCGCCATCAGGGGATCGAACACCGGGGAGCTGTTTTTT. This sequence joins TRBV28 and TRBJ2-2; D might be TRBD1 (6 bases). From germline, CDR1 is MDHEN and CDR2 SYDVKM. Trimming took off 11 bases at V and 0 bases at J, with 13 bases between the two ends. The CDR3 is 14 amino acids.

This rearrangement joins TRBV5-4 to TRBJ1-3; maybe TRBD1 (5 bases). Germline V gene sequence: CDR1 SGHNT, CDR2 YYREEE (reference sequence). The CDR3 is 15 residues long. V was pared by 3 bases and J by 0 bases, with 10 bases between. CDR3 DNA: TGTGCCAGCAGCTCTCGACAGTCCTCTGGAAACACCATATATTTT. This codes for CASSSRQSSGNTIYF. The variable domain in full, with the rest retrieved from reference TRBV5-4 and TRBJ1-3, is ETGVTQSPTHLIKTRGQQVTLRCSSQSGHNTVSWYQQALGQGPQFIFQYYREEENGRGNFPPRFSGLQFPNYSSELNVNALELDDSALYLCASSSRQSSGNTIYFGEGSWLTVV.

The chain recombines TRBV7-9 with TRBJ1-1; D not resolved. The CDR3 sequence is 16 residues long. Trimming shortened V by 5 bases and J by 3 bases, and 19 bases separated the two germline ends. Germline V gene sequence: CDR1 SEHNR, CDR2 FQNEAQ (reference sequence). For the CDR3, the DNA is TGTGCCAGCAGCCGATTAGGACCCCGGGTGGACACTGAAGCTTTCTTT. This translates into CASSRLGPRVDTEAFF.

V gene TRBV28 combines with J gene TRBJ1-2; D is unclear. Looked up from germline, CDR1 is MDHEN and CDR2 is SYDVKM. This CDR3 has 13 residues. Trimming removed 6 bases from V and 7 bases from J, with 15 bases in between. CDR3 residues: CASSIRSATGYTF. The CDR3 bases are TGTGCCAGCAGCATCCGGTCGGCAACTGGCTACACCTTC.

This chain joins TRBV7-8 and TRBJ2-7; D perhaps matches TRBD1 (5 bases). The CDR3 is 12 residues long. V lost 5 bases, J lost 4 bases, and 9 bases lay in between. Germline lookup yields CDR1 SGHVS and CDR2 FQNEAQ. The CDR3 DNA follows: TGTGCCAGCAGCACGCAGGGTTACGAGCAGTACTTC. Protein product: CASSTQGYEQYF.

The genes are TRBV2 and TRBJ2-1, with 11 positions matching TRBD2. Trimming at V came to 4 bases and at J to 5 bases, leaving 4 bases not matched to a gene. CDR1 and CDR2 (germline): SNHLY, FYNNEI. CDR3 length: 15 amino acids. The CDR3: CASSATSGKDNEQFF. The CDR3 DNA is TGTGCCAGCAGTGCGACTAGCGGGAAGGACAATGAGCAGTTCTTC.

V and J are TRBV5-1 and TRBJ2-1; the match to TRBD2 covers 8 bases. Per germline, CDR1 SGHRS and CDR2 YFSETQ. The CDR3 is 15 residues long. V lost 2 bases, J lost 8 bases, and 9 bases stayed unmatched. The CDR3 here is CASSFSSGSGYEQFF. Written as DNA, the CDR3 is TGCGCCAGCAGCTTCTCCAGCGGGAGTGGCTATGAGCAGTTCTTC.

This clone was seen more than once but under ten times. In DNA form, the CDR3 reads TGTGCCTGGGCCCGGGACGGACCGACTTTCTTT. Translated: CAWARDGPTFF. This chain joins TRBV30 and TRBJ1-1, with D possibly TRBD1 on 5 matching bases. Trimming pared 5 bases from V and 12 bases from J, leaving 16 bases between. Germline lookup yields CDR1 GTSNPN and CDR2 SVGIG (reference sequence). The CDR3 covers 11 residues.

This clone was detected a few times. This rearrangement joins TRBV19 to TRBJ1-1; possible D gene TRBD1, 6 bases. The V end lost 1 base, the J end lost 3 bases, and 9 bases lay between the germline ends. This CDR3 contains 14 residues. Germline assignment: CDR1 LNHDA and CDR2 SQIVND (reference sequence). CDR3 amino acids: CASSIAGADTEAFF. For the CDR3, the DNA is TGTGCCAGTAGTATAGCGGGGGCGGACACTGAAGCTTTCTTT.

V usage is TRBV7-8 and J usage is TRBJ1-4; 8 nucleotides line up with TRBD1. This CDR3 has 16 amino acids. CDR1 is SGHVS, CDR2 FQNEAQ, per germline. The ends lost 1 base at V and 6 bases at J; junction bases unmatched: 7. In DNA, the CDR3 is TGTGCCAGCAGCTTAGTTCCAGGGGGCGGTCATGAAAAACTGTTTTTT. Encoded protein: CASSLVPGGGHEKLFF.

CDR3 sequence: CASSPVHTEAFF. DNA for the CDR3: TGTGCCAGCAGCCCCGTACACACTGAAGCTTTCTTT. The V call is TRBV7-2, the J call TRBJ1-1; D call uncertain. CDR3 size: 12 residues. Per germline, CDR1 SGHTA and CDR2 FQGNSA. Trimming took off 5 bases at V and 3 bases at J, with 7 bases between the two ends.

The genes are TRBV12-5 and TRBJ1-1, with D maybe TRBD1 (5 bases). The germline V gene encodes CDR1 LGHNT and CDR2 FRNRAP. Trimming stripped 0 bases from V and 9 bases from J, with 11 bases between. The CDR3 length is 13 residues. CDR3 nucleotides: TGTGCTAGTGGTTTGGTAGGCCAGGGTAAAGCTTTCTTT. It translates to CASGLVGQGKAFF.

This clone was observed once. Within the sample, other DNA sequences also encode this same CDR3. This chain uses TRBV9 with TRBJ2-1; 8 nucleotides agree with TRBD2. Trimming removed 4 bases from V and 3 bases from J; junction bases left unmatched: 6. The length of the CDR3 is 15 residues. Germline assignment: CDR1 SGDLS and CDR2 YYNGEE. The CDR3 bases are TGTGCCAGCAGCCCCTCTAGCGGGTTCTACAATGAGCAGTTCTTC. Translating it yields CASSPSSGFYNEQFF. Full variable domain (remainder filled in from reference TRBV9 and TRBJ2-1): DSGVTQTPKHLITATGQRVTLRCSPRSGDLSVYWYQQSLDQGLQFLIQYYNGEERAKGNILERFSAQQFPDLHSELNLSSLELGDSALYFCASSPSSGFYNEQFFGPGTRLTVL.

The CDR3 DNA follows: TGTGCCAGCAGTCACGGGCCCCAGGGGTTCTTC. Residues: CASSHGPQGFF. This rearrangement joins TRBV6-6 to TRBJ2-1; D may be TRBD1 (5 bases). With 5 bases removed from V and 15 bases from J, the gap between germline ends came to 14 bases. The V gene's germline CDR1 is MNHNY and CDR2 SVGAGI (reference sequence). CDR3 length equals 11 residues.

V usage is TRBV29-1 and J usage is TRBJ2-3; D not resolved. CDR1 is SQVTM, CDR2 ANQGSEA, per germline. CDR3 length equals 11 residues. V dropped 6 bases and J dropped 5 bases, with 9 bases sitting between them. This chain's CDR3 is CSVLKGDTQYF. In DNA form, the CDR3 reads TGCAGCGTGTTAAAAGGAGATACGCAGTATTTT.

The V call is TRBV28, the J call TRBJ1-5; D not certain. There are 13 residues in the CDR3. CDR1 and CDR2 (germline): MDHEN, SYDVKM. V gave up 2 bases and J gave up 4 bases, with 6 bases separating them. CDR3 sequence reads: CASSLNRNQPQHF. In DNA, the CDR3 is TGTGCCAGCAGTTTAAACAGAAATCAGCCCCAGCATTTT.

This chain joins TRBV7-9 and TRBJ1-5, with D tentatively TRBD1 (5 bases). This CDR3 has 14 residues. Looked up from germline, CDR1 is SEHNR and CDR2 is FQNEAQ (reference sequence). V gave up 2 bases and J gave up 7 bases, with 12 bases separating them. The CDR3 protein is CASSLKGEGQPQHF. Written as DNA, the CDR3 is TGTGCCAGCAGCTTAAAAGGGGAAGGGCAGCCCCAGCATTTT.

This clone appeared once. The chain employs TRBV28 and TRBJ1-1; D may be TRBD1 (6 bases). The CDR3 runs to 13 residues. The germline V gene encodes CDR1 MDHEN and CDR2 SYDVKM. V shed 8 bases and J shed 3 bases, with 13 bases lying between them. CDR3 residues: CASHEAGDTEAFF. CDR3 nucleotide sequence: TGTGCCAGCCACGAGGCAGGGGACACTGAAGCTTTCTTT.

The chain joins TRBV27 to TRBJ1-2, with 9 bases lining up with TRBD1. Trimming took 6 bases from V and 6 from J; bases not matched to a gene: 8. The CDR3 consists of 14 residues. Germline CDR1 MNHEY, CDR2 SMNVEV (reference sequence). CDR3 bases: TGTGCCAGCAGGGGGACAGGGAGGTGGGATGGCTACACCTTC. Translation: CASRGTGRWDGYTF.

The chain links TRBV5-1 to TRBJ2-1; D may be TRBD2 (5 bases). The CDR3 is 14 residues long. Trimming removed 4 bases at V and 7 bases at J, with 15 bases between. Germline-derived CDR1 and CDR2 are SGHRS and YFSETQ. The CDR3 DNA is TGCGCCAGCAGCCCGAGTTTGACTAAAAATGAGCAGTTCTTC. Protein sequence: CASSPSLTKNEQFF. Combining the CDR3 with reference TRBV5-1 and TRBJ2-1 gives the whole variable domain KAGVTQTPRYLIKTRGQQVTLSCSPISGHRSVSWYQQTPGQGLQFLFEYFSETQRNKGNFPGRFSGRQFSNSRSEMNVSTLELGDSALYLCASSPSLTKNEQFFGPGTRLTVL.